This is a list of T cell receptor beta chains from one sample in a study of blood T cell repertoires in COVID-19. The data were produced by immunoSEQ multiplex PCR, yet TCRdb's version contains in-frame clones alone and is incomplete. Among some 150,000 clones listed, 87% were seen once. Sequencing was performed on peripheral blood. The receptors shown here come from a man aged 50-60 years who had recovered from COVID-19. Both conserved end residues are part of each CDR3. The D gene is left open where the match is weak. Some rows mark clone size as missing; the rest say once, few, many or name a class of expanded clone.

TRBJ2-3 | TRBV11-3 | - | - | TGTGCCAGCAGCTTGTCGGATACGCAGTATTTT | CASSLSDTQYF
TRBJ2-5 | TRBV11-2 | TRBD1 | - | TGTGCCAGCAGCTTAGATGGGACAGGGGGGGGAGAGACCCAGTACTTC | CASSLDGTGGGETQYF
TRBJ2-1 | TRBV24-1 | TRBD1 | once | TGTGCCACGGCCGGGACAGGGGGCGATGAGCAGTTCTTC | CATAGTGGDEQFF
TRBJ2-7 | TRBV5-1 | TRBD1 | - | TGCGCCAGCAGCTTGGGGGGACAGTTAGAGCAGTACTTC | CASSLGGQLEQYF
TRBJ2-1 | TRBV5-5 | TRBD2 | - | TGTGCCAGCAGCTCCACTAGCGGACTTTACAATGAGCAGTTCTTC | CASSSTSGLYNEQFF
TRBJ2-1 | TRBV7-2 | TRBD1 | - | TGTGCCAGCAACTTAGGCGCCGGGACAGGGGAGTTCTTC | CASNLGAGTGEFF
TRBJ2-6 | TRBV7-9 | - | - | TGTGCCAGCAGCTTAGTCAGTTCTGGGGCCAACGTCCTGACTTTC | CASSLVSSGANVLTF
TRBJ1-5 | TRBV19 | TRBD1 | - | TGTGCCAGTAGTAGCGACAGGGGCGGCAATCAGCCCCAGCATTTT | CASSSDRGGNQPQHF
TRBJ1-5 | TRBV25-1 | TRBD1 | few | TGTGCCAGCAGTCCCGGGACAGGGAGATCTCAGCCCCAGCATTTT | CASSPGTGRSQPQHF
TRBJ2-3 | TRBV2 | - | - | TGTGCCAGCAGTGAAGCGTATCCCGGGGATACGCAGTATTTT | CASSEAYPGDTQYF
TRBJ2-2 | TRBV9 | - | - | TGTGCCAGCAGCGCCGGGGTAGCCACCGGGGAGCTGTTTTTT | CASSAGVATGELFF
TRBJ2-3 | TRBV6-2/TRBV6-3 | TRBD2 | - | TGTGCCAGCAGTTACCCCCTAGCGGGGACGGATACGCAGTATTTT | CASSYPLAGTDTQYF
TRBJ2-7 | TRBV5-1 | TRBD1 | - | TGCGCCAGCAGCGTTGGACAGGTTGCCTACGAGCAGTACTTC | CASSVGQVAYEQYF
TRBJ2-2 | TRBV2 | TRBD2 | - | TGTGCCACGGCGGGGGGCCCGAGCACCGGGGAGCTGTTTTTT | CATAGGPSTGELFF
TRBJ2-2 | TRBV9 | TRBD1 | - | TGTGCCAGCAGCCTAGGGACAGGGGCGAACACCGGGGAGCTGTTTTTT | CASSLGTGANTGELFF
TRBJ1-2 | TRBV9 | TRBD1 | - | TGTGCCAGCAGCGCCCGGGACAGTTTCCTCTATGGCTACACCTTC | CASSARDSFLYGYTF
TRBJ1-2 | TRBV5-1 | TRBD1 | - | TGCGCCAGCAGCTACCGACAGGGGCAGGATGGCTACACCTTC | CASSYRQGQDGYTF
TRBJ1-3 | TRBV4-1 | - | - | TGCGCCAGCCAGCGGGACCCTAACAGGGATGGGGGAAACACCATATATTTT | CASQRDPNRDGGNTIYF
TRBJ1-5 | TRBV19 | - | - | TGTGCCACGTGGGGGGGGGCTTGGCCCCAGCATTTT | CATWGGAWPQHF
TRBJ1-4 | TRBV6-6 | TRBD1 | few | TGTGCCAGCACCGACACAGGGGGGACTCATGAAAAACTGTTTTTT | CASTDTGGTHEKLFF
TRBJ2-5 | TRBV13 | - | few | TGTGCCAGCAGCCAATCGACTAGTCCGGACTCGGAGACCCAGTACTTC | CASSQSTSPDSETQYF
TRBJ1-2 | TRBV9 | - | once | TGTGCCAGCAGCGCCGCTAACTATGGCTACACCTTC | CASSAANYGYTF
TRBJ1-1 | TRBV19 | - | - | TGTGCCAGTAGTATAATGGGCCTTGGAACTGAAGCTTTCTTT | CASSIMGLGTEAFF
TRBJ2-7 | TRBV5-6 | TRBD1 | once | TGTGCCAGCAGCTTATACAACAACGGACAGGGAGGCCCCTACGAGCAGTACTTC | CASSLYNNGQGGPYEQYF
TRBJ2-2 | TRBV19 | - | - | TGTGCCAGTAGTGACTCGTTTTCCACCGGGGAGCTGTTTTTT | CASSDSFSTGELFF
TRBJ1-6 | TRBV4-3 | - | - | TGCGCCAGCAGCCAAGCGACAGGAAATTCACCCCTCCACTTT | CASSQATGNSPLHF